A single sample gave rise to the 15 T cell receptor beta chains below, sequenced in a study of OX40 agonist ivuxolimab in advanced cancers. The method was immunoSEQ multiplex PCR; TCRdb's version includes in-frame clones alone and lacks a portion of them. The sample shows 20,000 to 25,000 clones, 65% to 90% of them seen only once. Sequencing was performed on CD4+ or CD8+ T cells sorted from blood, taken in a trial of the OX40 agonist ivuxolimab. These receptors were collected from an adult with an advanced solid tumor such as melanoma, head and neck, liver or kidney cancer.

V and J are TRBV27 and TRBJ2-7, with 9 bases fitting TRBD2. From germline, CDR1 is MNHEY and CDR2 SMNVEV (reference sequence). V lost 5 bases to trimming and J lost 0 bases; unmatched junction nucleotides: 2. The CDR3 has 14 amino acids. CDR3 sequence reads: CASSLAGSSYEQYF. For the CDR3, the DNA is TGTGCCAGCAGTCTAGCGGGAAGCTCCTACGAGCAGTACTTC.

The rearrangement links TRBV11-2 to TRBJ1-6, with a weak D call TRBD1 (6 bases). V was shortened by 4 bases and J by 3 bases, with 16 bases between the two germline ends. Germline V gene lookup returns CDR1 SGHAT and CDR2 FQNNGV. The CDR3 is made up of 17 amino acids. Here the CDR3 reads CASSWPPDRHYNSPLHF. In nucleotides, the CDR3 is TGTGCCAGCAGCTGGCCCCCGGACAGACACTATAATTCACCCCTCCACTTT.

The rearrangement joins TRBV11-3 to TRBJ2-7, with D uncertain. The V gene lost 2 bases and the J gene lost 5 bases, with 10 bases spanning the gap. Germline CDR1 SGHNT, CDR2 YENEEA. The CDR3 has 13 residues. The CDR3 loop reads CASSLRVENEQYF. CDR3 DNA sequence: TGTGCCAGCAGCTTAAGGGTCGAGAACGAGCAGTACTTC.

J is TRBJ2-4 and V is TRBV2; the D is unclear. V shed 3 bases and J shed 0 bases, with 12 bases lying between them. The CDR3 is made up of 16 amino acids. Germline V gene data show CDR1 as SNHLY and CDR2 as FYNNEI. CDR3 nucleotide sequence: TGTGCCAGCAGTGACGAGACTCTACTAGCCAAAAACATTCAGTACTTC. Translated: CASSDETLLAKNIQYF.

The chain joins TRBV5-5 to TRBJ2-3; 11 nucleotides line up with TRBD1. This CDR3 spans 16 amino acids. V shed 0 bases and J 3 bases; nucleotides not matched to a gene: 3. Per germline, CDR1 SGHKS and CDR2 YYEKEE (reference sequence). The CDR3 nucleotides read TGTGCCAGCAGCTTGGGGGGACAGGGGGTTACAGATACGCAGTATTTT. Protein product: CASSLGGQGVTDTQYF.

J is TRBJ2-2 and V is TRBV14; D possibly corresponds to TRBD1 (5 bases). The germline gives CDR1 SGHDN, CDR2 FVKESK. Trimming removed 4 bases at V and 4 bases at J, with 13 bases between. The CDR3 totals 15 residues. CDR3 loop: CASSLLHRGTGELFF. Here the CDR3 DNA reads TGTGCCAGCAGCCTCCTTCATAGGGGCACCGGGGAGCTGTTTTTT. The full variable domain, its missing parts supplied by reference TRBV14 and TRBJ2-2, is EAGVTQFPSHSVIEKGQTVTLRCDPISGHDNLYWYRRVMGKEIKFLLHFVKESKQDESGMPNNRFLAERTGGTYSTLKVQPAELEDSGVYFCASSLLHRGTGELFFGEGSRLTVL.

The DNA for the CDR3 is TGTGCCAGCAGCCCGAGCCGACAGGGGTTTGGCTACACCTTC. Residues: CASSPSRQGFGYTF. V and J are TRBV27 and TRBJ1-2; TRBD1 matches at 8 bases. V lost 6 bases and J lost 7; bases outside the gene matches: 10. CDR3 length equals 14 residues. Germline V gene lookup returns CDR1 MNHEY and CDR2 SMNVEV (reference sequence).

This clone occurred once. This chain links TRBV15 with TRBJ2-7; TRBD1 agrees at 7 bases. The germline V gene has CDR1 LNHNV and CDR2 YYDKDF (reference sequence). The CDR3 contains 16 residues. V gave up 1 base and J gave up 2 bases; unmatched junction bases: 8. CDR3 residues: CATSRATGENTYEQYF. For the CDR3, the DNA is TGTGCCACCAGCAGAGCCACAGGGGAAAACACCTACGAGCAGTACTTC.

The V call is TRBV7-3, the J call TRBJ2-1; 12 nucleotides line up with TRBD2. Germline V gene sequence: CDR1 SGHTA, CDR2 FQGTGA. This CDR3 has 16 amino acids. V dropped 5 bases and J dropped 2; count of bases not matched to a gene: 4. Here the CDR3 DNA reads TGTGCCAGCAGCCCCCGGACTAGCGGGACCTACAATGAGCAGTTCTTC. Translation: CASSPRTSGTYNEQFF. Variable domain in full (rest from reference TRBV7-3 and TRBJ2-1): GAGVSQTPSNKVTEKGKYVELRCDPISGHTALYWYRQSLGQGPEFLIYFQGTGAADDSGLPNDRFFAVRPEGSVSTLKIQRTERGDSAVYLCASSPRTSGTYNEQFFGPGTRLTVL.

The rearrangement uses TRBV14 and TRBJ2-5; D remains unclear. From germline, CDR1 is SGHDN and CDR2 FVKESK. The V end lost 4 bases, the J end lost 4 bases, and 7 bases lay between the germline ends. The CDR3 consists of 12 residues. CDR3 sequence: CASSPRPETQYF. The CDR3 coding sequence is TGTGCCAGCAGCCCTCGGCCAGAGACCCAGTACTTC. Based on the CDR3 plus reference TRBV14 and TRBJ2-5, the full variable domain is EAGVTQFPSHSVIEKGQTVTLRCDPISGHDNLYWYRRVMGKEIKFLLHFVKESKQDESGMPNNRFLAERTGGTYSTLKVQPAELEDSGVYFCASSPRPETQYFGPGTRLLVL.

The genes are TRBV15 and TRBJ2-7, with D uncertain. The CDR3 is 15 residues long. Germline CDR1 reads LNHNV; CDR2 reads YYDKDF (reference sequence). Trimming left V 4 bases short and J 3 bases short, with 16 bases between. CDR3 sequence reads: CATSKGMAANYEQYF. The CDR3, as DNA: TGTGCCACCAGCAAGGGTATGGCGGCCAACTACGAGCAGTACTTC.

The chain joins TRBV25-1 to TRBJ2-7, with 9 bases that match TRBD1. This CDR3 has 18 residues. CDR1 is MGHDK, CDR2 SYGVNS, per germline. V shed 5 bases and J 0 bases; nucleotides not matched to a gene: 14. The CDR3 sequence is CASSSGATGTGPSYEQYF. CDR3 DNA: TGTGCCAGCAGTAGTGGGGCTACCGGGACAGGGCCCTCCTACGAGCAGTACTTC.

The chain is built from TRBV19 and TRBJ1-1, with TRBD1 as a possible D gene (6 bases). The CDR3 length is 12 residues. Looked up from germline, CDR1 is LNHDA and CDR2 is SQIVND (reference sequence). The V end was cut by 3 bases, the J end by 8 bases, with 10 bases between. The CDR3 nucleotides read TGTGCCAGTAGTATTTGGGGGGCAGAAGCTTTCTTT. Translated: CASSIWGAEAFF.

DNA of the CDR3: TGCGCCAGCAGCCAAGATACAGGGGTTGATGGGACCTACGAGCAGTACTTC. Its protein product is CASSQDTGVDGTYEQYF. The rearrangement joins TRBV4-1 to TRBJ2-7; 7 bases agree with TRBD1. Trimming took 0 bases from V and 2 from J; bases not matched to a gene: 10. This CDR3 is built from 17 residues. Germline V lookup: CDR1 MGHRA, CDR2 YSYEKL.

CDR3 protein: CASSLGGPETEAFF. In DNA form, the CDR3 reads TGCGCCAGCAGCTTGGGCGGGCCTGAGACTGAAGCTTTCTTT. The V gene is TRBV5-1, the J gene TRBJ1-1; no firm D call. Looked up from germline, CDR1 is SGHRS and CDR2 is YFSETQ. CDR3 length: 14 amino acids. V was pared by 0 bases and J by 5 bases, with 11 bases between.